Below, 26 T cell receptor beta chains from the same sample are listed, as sequenced in a study of beta chain features in type 1 diabetes. Expressed TCRB transcripts were sequenced because the entire RNA isolate underwent reverse transcription. Sequenced by immunoSEQ multiplex PCR; TCRdb stores in-frame clones only, minus some. The table includes 130,000 to 150,000 clones, 7% to 10% detected once. The sequenced sample was central memory CD4+ T cells from blood. Every receptor here comes from a man aged 18-30 years in good health.

This clone was counted between two and nine times. V is TRBV5-8 and J is TRBJ1-5, with D unresolved. Germline V gives CDR1 SGHTS, CDR2 YDEGEE. This CDR3 contains 12 residues. V was clipped by 1 base and J by 5 bases, with 4 bases between them. The CDR3 region has the DNA TGTGCCAGCAGCTTGTATGATCAGCCCCAGCATTTT. Its protein product is CASSLYDQPQHF. The full variable domain, its missing parts supplied by reference TRBV5-8 and TRBJ1-5, is EAGVTQSPTHLIKTRGQQATLRCSPISGHTSVYWYQQALGLGLQFLLWYDEGEERNRGNFPPRFSGRQFPNYSSELNVNALELEDSALYLCASSLYDQPQHFGDGTRLSIL.

The rearrangement joins TRBV7-2 to TRBJ1-5; D is undetermined. This CDR3 has 13 amino acids. With 5 bases removed from V and 6 bases from J, the gap between germline ends came to 11 bases. Germline CDR1 reads SGHTA; CDR2 reads FQGNSA. The CDR3 is CASSPFTRQPQHF. CDR3 in DNA: TGTGCCAGCAGCCCCTTCACACGTCAGCCCCAGCATTTT. Together with reference TRBV7-2 and TRBJ1-5, the CDR3 gives the full variable domain: GAGVSQSPSNKVTEKGKDVELRCDPISGHTALYWYRQSLGQGLEFLIYFQGNSAPDKSGLPSDRFSAERTGGSVSTLTIQRTQQEDSAVYLCASSPFTRQPQHFGDGTRLSIL.

There are a few counts of this clone. The chain employs TRBV7-2 and TRBJ2-2, with D unresolved. The CDR3 sequence is 14 residues long. Germline values: CDR1 SGHTA, CDR2 FQGNSA. Trimming pared 5 bases from V and 8 bases from J, leaving 15 bases between. The CDR3 sequence is CASSPQAFGGELFF. The DNA for the CDR3 is TGTGCCAGCAGCCCCCAGGCATTCGGTGGGGAGCTGTTTTTT. The entire variable domain, with the rest obtained from reference TRBV7-2 and TRBJ2-2, is as follows: GAGVSQSPSNKVTEKGKDVELRCDPISGHTALYWYRQSLGQGLEFLIYFQGNSAPDKSGLPSDRFSAERTGGSVSTLTIQRTQQEDSAVYLCASSPQAFGGELFFGEGSRLTVL.

The chain couples TRBV2 to TRBJ2-7; the match to TRBD1 covers 11 bases. There are 12 residues in the CDR3. V lost 10 bases and J lost 4; bases outside the gene matches: 3. CDR1 and CDR2 (germline): SNHLY, FYNNEI. The chain's CDR3 is CATGQGGYEQYF. The CDR3 DNA reads TGTGCCACGGGACAGGGGGGTTACGAGCAGTACTTC.

The chain recombines TRBV14 with TRBJ2-7; tentative D call: TRBD1 (5 bases). The CDR3 spans 15 residues. Germline V lookup: CDR1 SGHDN, CDR2 FVKESK. Trimming took off 0 bases at V and 0 bases at J, with 9 bases between the two ends. The CDR3 region is CASSQDSGRSYEQYF. The CDR3 DNA sequence: TGTGCCAGCAGCCAAGATTCAGGGCGCTCCTACGAGCAGTACTTC.

In this sample, this clone turned up a few times. The gene calls are TRBV6-6 and TRBJ1-1; TRBD1 agrees at 7 bases. Germline-derived CDR1 and CDR2 are MNHNY and SVGAGI (reference sequence). J lost 3 bases, V lost 5 bases, and 6 bases had no gene match. This CDR3 has 14 residues. This chain's CDR3 is CASSQYQGDTEAFF. DNA for the CDR3: TGTGCCAGCAGTCAATACCAGGGGGACACTGAAGCTTTCTTT.

V usage is TRBV4-2 and J usage is TRBJ2-1; 9 positions match TRBD1. The CDR3 contains 17 residues. In germline, CDR1 is LGHNA, CDR2 YNFKEQ. Trimming removed 1 base from V and 8 bases from J; junction bases left unmatched: 12. The DNA for the CDR3 is TGTGCCAGCAGCCAAGGTTCTCCCGGGACAGGGTCGGATGAGCAGTTCTTC. Its translation: CASSQGSPGTGSDEQFF.

The table lists this clone with many counts. This rearrangement joins TRBV18 to TRBJ1-1, with D uncertain. This CDR3 spans 12 amino acids. V lost 4 bases to trimming and J lost 1 base, with 4 bases between them. Germline V CDR1 and CDR2: KGHSH, LQKENI. This chain's CDR3 is CASSLANTEAFF. The DNA of the CDR3 is TGTGCCAGCTCACTAGCGAACACTGAAGCTTTCTTT.

This chain connects TRBV7-2 to TRBJ1-3, with D unresolved. CDR3 length: 14 residues. Trimming removed 3 bases from V and 0 bases from J, with 6 bases in between. Germline V lookup: CDR1 SGHTA, CDR2 FQGNSA. The CDR3 spells CASSFYLSGNTIYF. Written as DNA, the CDR3 is TGTGCCAGCAGCTTCTACCTCTCTGGAAACACCATATATTTT.

This clone was seen only a few times. This chain joins TRBV5-1 and TRBJ1-4; no clear D gene. The CDR3 has 15 amino acids. V was pared by 0 bases and J by 8 bases, with 14 bases between. Germline V gives CDR1 SGHRS, CDR2 YFSETQ. Here the CDR3 reads CASSLAGWVSEKLFF. The CDR3 nucleotides are TGCGCCAGCAGCTTGGCGGGATGGGTCTCAGAAAAACTGTTTTTT. The full variable domain, rest sourced from reference TRBV5-1 and TRBJ1-4, is KAGVTQTPRYLIKTRGQQVTLSCSPISGHRSVSWYQQTPGQGLQFLFEYFSETQRNKGNFPGRFSGRQFSNSRSEMNVSTLELGDSALYLCASSLAGWVSEKLFFGSGTQLSVL.

A few counts support this clone. V gene TRBV7-2 combines with J gene TRBJ2-5, with D perhaps TRBD1 (5 bases). The CDR3 length is 15 residues. The V gene lost 1 base and the J gene lost 7 bases, with 16 bases spanning the gap. Germline V gives CDR1 SGHTA, CDR2 FQGNSA. The CDR3: CASSLGAQDLGTQYF. The CDR3 nucleotides read TGTGCCAGCAGCTTAGGGGCACAGGATTTGGGGACCCAGTACTTC.

The chain is built from TRBV9 and TRBJ2-1, with 10 nucleotides matching TRBD1. Germline CDR1 SGDLS, CDR2 YYNGEE. CDR3 size: 14 residues. Trimming took 5 bases from V and 8 from J; bases not matched to a gene: 7. This CDR3 reads CASSGQGDAHEQFF. CDR3 DNA sequence: TGTGCCAGCAGTGGACAGGGGGACGCCCATGAGCAGTTCTTC.

The chain employs TRBV6-1 and TRBJ1-2, with D perhaps matching TRBD1 (5 bases). The germline V gene encodes CDR1 MNHNS and CDR2 SASEGT. CDR3 size: 13 residues. The V end lost 7 bases, the J end lost 1 base, and 10 bases lay between the germline ends. CDR3 residues: CASIRQNNYGYTF. The CDR3 DNA reads as TGTGCCAGCATTCGACAGAATAACTATGGCTACACCTTC.

The chain carries TRBV20-1 and TRBJ2-5; 7 nucleotides line up with TRBD1. The DNA end is more similar to TRBJ2-7, so the J call may be wrong. The CDR3 contains 11 residues. Per germline, CDR1 DFQATT and CDR2 SNEGSKA (reference sequence). The CDR3 DNA is TGCAGTCCGACAGGGTCCTACGAGCAGTACTTC. Its translation is CSPTGSYEQYF.

This clone was recorded a few times. This rearrangement joins TRBV5-1 to TRBJ2-2; D is uncertain. Germline V gives CDR1 SGHRS, CDR2 YFSETQ. Trimming shortened V by 2 bases and J by 2 bases, and 7 bases separated the two germline ends. The CDR3 has 14 residues. The CDR3 DNA reads as TGCGCCAGCAGCTTAACGCTAAACACCGGGGAGCTGTTTTTT. It is translated as CASSLTLNTGELFF.

This clone appeared a few times. The chain couples TRBV18 to TRBJ2-5; D gene unclear. Germline V CDR1 and CDR2: KGHSH, LQKENI. With 0 bases removed from V and 5 bases from J, the gap between germline ends came to 7 bases. The CDR3 contains 13 residues. The CDR3 protein is CASSPPSRETQYF. CDR3 sequence (DNA): TGTGCCAGCTCACCACCGTCCCGGGAGACCCAGTACTTC.

CDR3 DNA: TGTGCCAGCAGTCGAAGCGGAGGGGACACCGGGGAGCTGTTTTTT. Its protein is CASSRSGGDTGELFF. V is TRBV7-2 and J is TRBJ2-2, with D possibly TRBD2 on 6 matching bases. Trimming removed 6 bases at V and 3 bases at J, with 14 bases between. Germline loops: CDR1 SGHTA, CDR2 FQGNSA. This CDR3 has 15 residues. The full variable domain, in which reference TRBV7-2 and TRBJ2-2 provide the parts outside the CDR3, is GAGVSQSPSNKVTEKGKDVELRCDPISGHTALYWYRQSLGQGLEFLIYFQGNSAPDKSGLPSDRFSAERTGGSVSTLTIQRTQQEDSAVYLCASSRSGGDTGELFFGEGSRLTVL.

The chain joins TRBV7-3 to TRBJ2-5; 7 bases agree with TRBD2. CDR3 length equals 15 residues. From germline, CDR1 is SGHTA and CDR2 FQGTGA. The trim removed 2 bases at V and 4 bases at J, leaving 7 bases unmatched. CDR3 sequence reads: CASSLLGGDGETQYF. CDR3 coding DNA: TGTGCCAGCAGCTTATTGGGGGGGGACGGAGAGACCCAGTACTTC.

This clone appeared a few times. The J gene is TRBJ1-2, the V gene TRBV19, with 7 bases aligning to TRBD1. After removal of 6 bases from V and 0 bases from J, the junction contained 4 bases not matched to a gene. This CDR3 region has 14 residues. CDR1 and CDR2 from the germline V gene are LNHDA and SQIVND (reference sequence). The CDR3 is CASSRDRANYGYTF. The DNA of the CDR3 is TGTGCCAGTAGCCGTGACAGGGCTAACTATGGCTACACCTTC.

This chain joins TRBV4-2 and TRBJ2-7, with TRBD1 matching 7 bases. Trimming removed 5 bases from V and 0 bases from J; junction bases left unmatched: 4. The CDR3 loop spans 14 amino acids. Germline V lookup: CDR1 LGHNA, CDR2 YNFKEQ. In DNA form, the CDR3 reads TGTGCCAGCAGCTCTCGACAGGGCTCCTACGAGCAGTACTTC. Its protein product is CASSSRQGSYEQYF.

The V call is TRBV7-2, the J call TRBJ1-2, with D possibly TRBD1 on 6 matching bases. Trimming left V 1 base short and J 5 bases short, with 8 bases between. The CDR3 contains 13 residues. Germline assignment: CDR1 SGHTA and CDR2 FQGNSA. CDR3 in amino acids: CASSLGQEYGYTF. For the CDR3, the DNA is TGTGCCAGCAGCTTAGGACAGGAGTATGGCTACACCTTC.

The chain links TRBV6-5 to TRBJ1-2; the match to TRBD1 covers 8 bases. From germline, CDR1 is MNHEY and CDR2 SVGAGI. This CDR3 comprises 15 residues. After removal of 2 bases from V and 5 bases from J, the junction contained 7 bases not matched to a gene. For the CDR3, the DNA is TGTGCCAGCAGTTACACATATACAGGGGGGTATGGCTACACCTTC. It yields the protein CASSYTYTGGYGYTF.

The chain uses TRBV6-5 and TRBJ1-1; D gene ambiguous. V was shortened by 2 bases and J by 1 base, with 5 bases between the two germline ends. Per the germline V gene, CDR1 is MNHEY and CDR2 is SVGAGI. There are 13 residues in the CDR3. The CDR3 region has the DNA TGTGCCAGCAGTTACATTCAGAACACTGAAGCTTTCTTT. Its translation: CASSYIQNTEAFF.

V gene TRBV18 combines with J gene TRBJ2-5; TRBD1 matches 7 bases. The CDR3 covers 15 residues. J gave up 3 bases and V 3 bases, and 7 bases lay outside the gene matches. CDR1 and CDR2 (germline): KGHSH, LQKENI. CDR3 amino acids: CASSPGTDNKETQYF. The CDR3 DNA sequence: TGTGCCAGCTCACCCGGGACAGATAATAAAGAGACCCAGTACTTC. Using reference TRBV18 and TRBJ2-5 for the parts outside the CDR3, the full variable domain is NAGVMQNPRHLVRRRGQEARLRCSPMKGHSHVYWYRQLPEEGLKFMVYLQKENIIDESGMPKERFSAEFPKEGPSILRIQQVVRGDSAAYFCASSPGTDNKETQYFGPGTRLLVL.

This clone was observed a few times. The CDR3, as DNA: TGTGCCAGTAGTGCCTCCAGGGTCAGCACAGATACGCAGTATTTT. Protein: CASSASRVSTDTQYF. V gene TRBV19 combines with J gene TRBJ2-3; perhaps TRBD1 as D (5 bases). CDR1 is LNHDA, CDR2 SQIVND, per germline (reference sequence). CDR3 length equals 15 residues. V was cut by 5 bases and J by 0 bases, with 12 bases left in between.

Concerning this clone: A junction end diverges from the germline sequence, so it may reflect a read error. Other DNA sequences in this sample translate to the same CDR3. V is TRBV30 and J is TRBJ2-7, with 11 bases matching TRBD1. The CDR3 totals 15 residues. Germline CDR1 GTSNPN, CDR2 SVGIG (reference sequence). CDR3 sequence: CAWRPGQGARYEQYF. The CDR3 bases are TGTGCCTGGAGGCCAGGACAGGGGGCGCGTTACGAACAGTACTTC.